This T cell receptor beta chain was captured in a study of T-cell reconstitution after alpha-beta-depleted transplantation in children. Study-wide points: After transplant, high TCRbeta diversity at day 60 in some patients arose from surviving recipient T cells and thymic progenitors. Reportedly, only several hundred clones from non-depleted graft cells drove alpha-beta T-cell counts at about two months. It was newly produced T cells that mostly accounted for T-cell counts and diversity one year after transplant.

Preparation of the TCRbeta library used unique molecular identifiers. TCRdb reprocessed the PCR reads via MiXCR and lists one record per CDR3 protein. Among 98,000 or so distinct CDR3 sequences listed, 20% to 30% were seen once. Comment on this clonotype: Its antigen is still unknown.

The CDR3 has 13 amino acids. Deletions cut 2 bases from V and 6 bases from J, with 8 bases between. CDR1 and CDR2 from the germline V gene are SGHAT and FQNNGV. Sequenced material: PBMCs, taken before TCRalphabeta/CD19-depleted stem cell transplant. The chain carries TRBV11-2 and TRBJ2-1, with D unclear. The origin of this receptor is a boy younger than 10 with acute lymphoblastic leukemia, due to receive a stem cell transplant. The CDR3 coding sequence is TGTGCCAGCAGCTTACGTCACCTCAATGAGCAGTTCTTC. Residues: CASSLRHLNEQFF.